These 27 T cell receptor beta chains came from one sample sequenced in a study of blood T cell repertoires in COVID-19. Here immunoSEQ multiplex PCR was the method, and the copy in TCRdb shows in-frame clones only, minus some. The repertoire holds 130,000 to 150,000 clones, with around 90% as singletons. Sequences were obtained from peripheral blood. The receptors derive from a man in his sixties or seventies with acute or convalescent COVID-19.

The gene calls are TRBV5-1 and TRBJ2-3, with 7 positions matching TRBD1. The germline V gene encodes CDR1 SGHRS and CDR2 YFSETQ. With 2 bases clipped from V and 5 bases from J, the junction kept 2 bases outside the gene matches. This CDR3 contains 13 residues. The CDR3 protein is CASSLRTGDTQYF. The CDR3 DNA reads TGCGCCAGCAGCTTAAGGACAGGAGATACGCAGTATTTT.

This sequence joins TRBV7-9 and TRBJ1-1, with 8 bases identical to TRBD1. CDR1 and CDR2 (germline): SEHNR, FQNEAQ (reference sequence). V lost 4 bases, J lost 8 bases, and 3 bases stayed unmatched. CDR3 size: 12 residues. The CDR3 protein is CASSYRTGEAFF. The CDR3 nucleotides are TGTGCCAGCAGCTACCGGACAGGGGAAGCTTTCTTT.

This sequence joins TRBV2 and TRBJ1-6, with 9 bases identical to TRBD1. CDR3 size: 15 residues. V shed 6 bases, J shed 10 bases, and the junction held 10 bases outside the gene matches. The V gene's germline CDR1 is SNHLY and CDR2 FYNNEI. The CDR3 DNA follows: TGTGCCAGCAGCGAGGGGGGGACAGGGTCCTCACCCCTCCACTTT. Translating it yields CASSEGGTGSSPLHF. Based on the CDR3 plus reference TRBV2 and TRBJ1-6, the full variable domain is EPEVTQTPSHQVTQMGQEVILRCVPISNHLYFYWYRQILGQKVEFLVSFYNNEISEKSEIFDDQFSVERPDGSNFTLKIRSTKLEDSAMYFCASSEGGTGSSPLHFGNGTRLTVT.

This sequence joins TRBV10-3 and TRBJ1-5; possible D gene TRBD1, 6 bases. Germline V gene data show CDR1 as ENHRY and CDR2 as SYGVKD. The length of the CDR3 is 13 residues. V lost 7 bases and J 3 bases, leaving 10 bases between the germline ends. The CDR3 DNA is TGTGCCATCAAATCAGGGGACAATCAGCCCCAGCATTTT. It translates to CAIKSGDNQPQHF.

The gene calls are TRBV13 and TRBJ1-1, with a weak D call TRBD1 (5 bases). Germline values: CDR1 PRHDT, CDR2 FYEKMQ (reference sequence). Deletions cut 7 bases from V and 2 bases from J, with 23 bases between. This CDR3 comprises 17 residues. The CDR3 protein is CASTPGGITRVNTEAFF. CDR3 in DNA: TGTGCCAGCACCCCCGGGGGTATAACGAGGGTTAACACTGAAGCTTTCTTT.

CDR3 nucleotides: TGTGCCAGCAGTCCCGGACAGGTACTGAACACTGAAGCTTTCTTT. This translates into CASSPGQVLNTEAFF. The chain employs TRBV6-5 and TRBJ1-1; 7 bases align to TRBD1. Trimming removed 5 bases from V and 0 bases from J; junction bases left unmatched: 6. Germline V gene sequence: CDR1 MNHEY, CDR2 SVGAGI. The CDR3 spans 15 residues.

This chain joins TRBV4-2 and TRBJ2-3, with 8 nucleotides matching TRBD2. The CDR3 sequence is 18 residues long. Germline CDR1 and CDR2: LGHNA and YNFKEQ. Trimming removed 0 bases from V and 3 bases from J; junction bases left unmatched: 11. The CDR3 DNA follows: TGTGCCAGCAGCCAAGATCGCCCTTCAGCGGGGGTTACAGATACGCAGTATTTT. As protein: CASSQDRPSAGVTDTQYF.

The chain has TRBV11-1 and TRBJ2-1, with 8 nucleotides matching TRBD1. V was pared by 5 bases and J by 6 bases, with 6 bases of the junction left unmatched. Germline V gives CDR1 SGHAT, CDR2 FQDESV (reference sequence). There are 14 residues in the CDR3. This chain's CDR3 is CASSKQGVFNEQFF. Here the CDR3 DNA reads TGTGCCAGCAGCAAACAGGGGGTATTCAATGAGCAGTTCTTC.

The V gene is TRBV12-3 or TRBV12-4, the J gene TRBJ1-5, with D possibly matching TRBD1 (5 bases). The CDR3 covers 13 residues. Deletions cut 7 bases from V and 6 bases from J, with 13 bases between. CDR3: CASTSGLGQPQHF. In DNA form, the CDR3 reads TGTGCCAGCACTTCAGGGTTGGGTCAGCCCCAGCATTTT.

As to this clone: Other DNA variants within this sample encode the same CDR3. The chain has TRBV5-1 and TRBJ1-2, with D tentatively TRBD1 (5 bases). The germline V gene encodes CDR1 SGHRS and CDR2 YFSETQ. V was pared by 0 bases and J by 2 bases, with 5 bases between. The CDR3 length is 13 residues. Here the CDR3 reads CASSLAGNYGYTF. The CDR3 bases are TGCGCCAGCAGCTTGGCAGGGAACTATGGCTACACCTTC.

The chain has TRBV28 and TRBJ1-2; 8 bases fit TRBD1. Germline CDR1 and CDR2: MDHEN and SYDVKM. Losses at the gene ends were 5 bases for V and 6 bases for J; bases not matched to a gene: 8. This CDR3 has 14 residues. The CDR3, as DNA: TGTGCCAGCAGTCGACAGGGGCCTCGGGATGGCTACACCTTC. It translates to CASSRQGPRDGYTF.

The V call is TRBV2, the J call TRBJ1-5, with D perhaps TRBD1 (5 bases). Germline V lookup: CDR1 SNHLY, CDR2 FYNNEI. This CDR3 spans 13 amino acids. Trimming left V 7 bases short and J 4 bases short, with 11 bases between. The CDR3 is CASTIGGNQPQHF. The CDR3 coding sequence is TGTGCCAGCACTATCGGGGGTAATCAGCCCCAGCATTTT.

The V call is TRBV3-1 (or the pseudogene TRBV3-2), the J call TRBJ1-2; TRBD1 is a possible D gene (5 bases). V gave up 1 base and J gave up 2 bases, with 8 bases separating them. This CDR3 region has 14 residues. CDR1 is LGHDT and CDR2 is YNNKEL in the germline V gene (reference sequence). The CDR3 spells CASSQGNRNYGYTF. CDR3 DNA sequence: TGTGCCAGCAGCCAAGGGAACAGGAACTATGGCTACACCTTC.

In DNA, the CDR3 is TGTGCCAGCAGTTTTCGCCCTAGCGGGAGCTCGACAGATACGCAGTATTTT. Its protein product is CASSFRPSGSSTDTQYF. The chain couples TRBV27 to TRBJ2-3; TRBD2 matches at 10 bases. The junction had 9 bases not matched to a gene; V was cut back by 3 bases and J by 3 bases. The V gene's germline CDR1 is MNHEY and CDR2 SMNVEV (reference sequence). The CDR3 contains 17 residues.

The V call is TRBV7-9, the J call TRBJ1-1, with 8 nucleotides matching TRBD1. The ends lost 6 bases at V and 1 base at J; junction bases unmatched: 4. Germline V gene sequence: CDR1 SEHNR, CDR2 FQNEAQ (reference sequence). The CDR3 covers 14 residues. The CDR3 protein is CASRWTGQNTEAFF. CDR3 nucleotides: TGTGCCAGCAGGTGGACAGGGCAGAACACTGAAGCTTTCTTT.

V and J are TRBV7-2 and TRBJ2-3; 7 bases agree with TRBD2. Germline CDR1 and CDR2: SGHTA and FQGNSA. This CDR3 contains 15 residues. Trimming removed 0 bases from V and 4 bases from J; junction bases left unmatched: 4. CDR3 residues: CASSLAVGGPDTQYF. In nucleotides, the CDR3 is TGTGCCAGCAGCTTAGCGGTGGGAGGGCCAGATACGCAGTATTTT.

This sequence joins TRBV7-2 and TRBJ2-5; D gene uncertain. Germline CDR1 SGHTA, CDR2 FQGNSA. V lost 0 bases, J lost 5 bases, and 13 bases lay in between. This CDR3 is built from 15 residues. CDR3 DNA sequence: TGTGCCAGCAGCTTAGCACTACTCTCGAGGGAGACCCAGTACTTC. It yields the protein CASSLALLSRETQYF.

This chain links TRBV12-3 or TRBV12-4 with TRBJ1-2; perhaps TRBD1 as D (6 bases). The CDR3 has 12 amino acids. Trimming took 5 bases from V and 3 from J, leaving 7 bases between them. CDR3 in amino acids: CASSAGDYGYTF. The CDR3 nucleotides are TGTGCCAGCAGTGCAGGGGACTATGGCTACACCTTC.

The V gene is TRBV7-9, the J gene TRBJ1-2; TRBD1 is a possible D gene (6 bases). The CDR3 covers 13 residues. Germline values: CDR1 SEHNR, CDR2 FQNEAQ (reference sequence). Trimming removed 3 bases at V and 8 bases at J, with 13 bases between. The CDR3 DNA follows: TGTGCCAGCAGCTTGGCAGGGGCGCGAGGCTACACCTTC. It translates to CASSLAGARGYTF.

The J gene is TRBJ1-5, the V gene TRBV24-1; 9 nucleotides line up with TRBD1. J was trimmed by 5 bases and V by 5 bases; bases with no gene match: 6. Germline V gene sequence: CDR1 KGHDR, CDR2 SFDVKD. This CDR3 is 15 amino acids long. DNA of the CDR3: TGTGCCACCAGTGGGCTACAGGGGGCGGATCAGCCCCAGCATTTT. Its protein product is CATSGLQGADQPQHF.

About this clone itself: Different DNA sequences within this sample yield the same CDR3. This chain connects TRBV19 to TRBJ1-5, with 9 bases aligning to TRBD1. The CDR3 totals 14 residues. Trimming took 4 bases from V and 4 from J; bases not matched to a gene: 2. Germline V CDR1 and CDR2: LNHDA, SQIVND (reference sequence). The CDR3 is CASSTTGGNQPQHF. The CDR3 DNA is TGTGCCAGTAGTACGACAGGGGGAAATCAGCCCCAGCATTTT.

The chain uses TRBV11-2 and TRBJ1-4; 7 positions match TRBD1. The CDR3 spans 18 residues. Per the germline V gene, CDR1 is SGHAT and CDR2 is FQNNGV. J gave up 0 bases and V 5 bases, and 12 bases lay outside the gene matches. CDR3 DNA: TGTGCCAGCAGCACCCATCCCGGGACAGCTGCAACTAATGAAAAACTGTTTTTT. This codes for CASSTHPGTAATNEKLFF.

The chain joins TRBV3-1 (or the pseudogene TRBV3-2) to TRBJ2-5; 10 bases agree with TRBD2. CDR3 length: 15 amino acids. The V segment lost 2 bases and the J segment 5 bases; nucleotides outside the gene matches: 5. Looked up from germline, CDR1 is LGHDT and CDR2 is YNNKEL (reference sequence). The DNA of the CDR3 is TGTGCCAGCAGCCAATCCAGCGGGGGGGCGGAGACCCAGTACTTC. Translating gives CASSQSSGGAETQYF.

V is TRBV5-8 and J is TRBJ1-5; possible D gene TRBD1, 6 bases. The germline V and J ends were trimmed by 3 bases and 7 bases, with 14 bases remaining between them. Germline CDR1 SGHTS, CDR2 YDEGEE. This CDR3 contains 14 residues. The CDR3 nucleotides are TGTGCCAGCAGCTATCGGGGGGGCGGCCAGCCCCAGCATTTT. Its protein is CASSYRGGGQPQHF.

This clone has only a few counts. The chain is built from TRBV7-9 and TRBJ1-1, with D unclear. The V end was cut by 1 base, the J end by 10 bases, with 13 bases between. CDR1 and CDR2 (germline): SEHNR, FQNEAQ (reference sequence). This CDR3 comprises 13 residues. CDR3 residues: CASSLGAPSGAFF. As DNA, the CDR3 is TGTGCCAGCAGCTTAGGTGCCCCCTCAGGAGCTTTCTTT.

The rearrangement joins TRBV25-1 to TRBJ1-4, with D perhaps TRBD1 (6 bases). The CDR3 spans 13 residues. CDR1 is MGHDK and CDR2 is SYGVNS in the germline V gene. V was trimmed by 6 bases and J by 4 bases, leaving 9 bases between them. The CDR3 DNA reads TGTGCCAGCAGGAACAGGGTTAATGAAAAACTGTTTTTT. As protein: CASRNRVNEKLFF.

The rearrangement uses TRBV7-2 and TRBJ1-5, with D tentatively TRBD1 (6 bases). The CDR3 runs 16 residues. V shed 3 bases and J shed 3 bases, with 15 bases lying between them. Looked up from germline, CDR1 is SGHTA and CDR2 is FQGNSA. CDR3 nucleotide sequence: TGTGCCAGCAGCTTTTGGGGGCGCGGAAACAATCAGCCCCAGCATTTT. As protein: CASSFWGRGNNQPQHF. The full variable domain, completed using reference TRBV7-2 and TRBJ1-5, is GAGVSQSPSNKVTEKGKDVELRCDPISGHTALYWYRQSLGQGLEFLIYFQGNSAPDKSGLPSDRFSAERTGGSVSTLTIQRTQQEDSAVYLCASSFWGRGNNQPQHFGDGTRLSIL.